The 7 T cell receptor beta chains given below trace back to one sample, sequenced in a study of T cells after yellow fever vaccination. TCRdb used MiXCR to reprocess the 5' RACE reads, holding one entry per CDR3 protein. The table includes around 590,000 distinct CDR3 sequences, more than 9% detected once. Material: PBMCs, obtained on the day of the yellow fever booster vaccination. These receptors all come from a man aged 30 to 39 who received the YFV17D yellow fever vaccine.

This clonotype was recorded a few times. CDR3 protein: CAWRLGTSGKYNEQFF. DNA for the CDR3: TGTGCCTGGAGGTTGGGGACTAGCGGGAAATACAATGAGCAGTTCTTC. The chain uses TRBV30 and TRBJ2-1; 13 nucleotides agree with TRBD2. V trimming: 3 bases; J trimming: 4 bases; junction bases outside the gene matches: 6. Germline-derived CDR1 and CDR2 are GTSNPN and SVGIG (reference sequence). CDR3 size: 16 residues.

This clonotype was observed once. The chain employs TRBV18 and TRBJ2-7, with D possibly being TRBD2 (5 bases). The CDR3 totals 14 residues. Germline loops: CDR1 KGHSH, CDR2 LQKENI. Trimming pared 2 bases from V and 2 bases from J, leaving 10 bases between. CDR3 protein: CASSPTDYTYEQYF. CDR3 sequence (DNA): TGTGCCAGCTCACCAACCGACTATACCTACGAGCAGTACTTC.

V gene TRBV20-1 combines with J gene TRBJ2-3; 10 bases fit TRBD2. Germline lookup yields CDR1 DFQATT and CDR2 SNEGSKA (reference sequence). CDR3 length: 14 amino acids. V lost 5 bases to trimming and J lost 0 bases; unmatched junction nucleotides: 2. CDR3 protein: CSAGAGGSTDTQYF. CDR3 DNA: TGCAGTGCTGGAGCGGGAGGGAGCACAGATACGCAGTATTTT.

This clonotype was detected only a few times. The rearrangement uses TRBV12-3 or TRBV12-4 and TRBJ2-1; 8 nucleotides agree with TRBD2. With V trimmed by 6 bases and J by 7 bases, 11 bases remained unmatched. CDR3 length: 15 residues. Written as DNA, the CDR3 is TGTGCCAGCAGGTGGGGGACTAGTCTCTGGAATGAGCAGTTCTTC. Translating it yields CASRWGTSLWNEQFF.

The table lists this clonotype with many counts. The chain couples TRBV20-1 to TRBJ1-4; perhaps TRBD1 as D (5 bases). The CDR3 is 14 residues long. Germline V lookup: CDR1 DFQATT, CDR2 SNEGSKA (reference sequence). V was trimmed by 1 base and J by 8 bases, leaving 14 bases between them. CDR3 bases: TGCAGTGCTAGAGGGACACTCCAAGGCGAAAAACTGTTTTTT. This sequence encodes CSARGTLQGEKLFF.

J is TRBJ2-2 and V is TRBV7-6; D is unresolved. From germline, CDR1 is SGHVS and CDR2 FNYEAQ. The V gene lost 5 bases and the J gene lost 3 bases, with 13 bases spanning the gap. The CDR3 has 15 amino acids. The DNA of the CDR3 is TGTGCCAGCAGCCAGAGTGTCGTAGACACCGGGGAGCTGTTTTTT. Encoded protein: CASSQSVVDTGELFF. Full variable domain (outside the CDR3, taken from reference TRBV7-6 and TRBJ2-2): GAGVSQSPRYKVTKRGQDVALRCDPISGHVSLYWYRQALGQGPEFLTYFNYEAQQDKSGLPNDRFSAERPEGSISTLTIQRTEQRDSAMYRCASSQSVVDTGELFFGEGSRLTVL.

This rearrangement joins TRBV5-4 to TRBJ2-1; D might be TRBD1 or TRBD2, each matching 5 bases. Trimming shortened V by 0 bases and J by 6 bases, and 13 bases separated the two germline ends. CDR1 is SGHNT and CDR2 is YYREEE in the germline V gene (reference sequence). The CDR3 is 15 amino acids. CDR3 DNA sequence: TGTGCCAGCAGCTTGGAGGCTGGGACCACCAATGAGCAGTTCTTC. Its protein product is CASSLEAGTTNEQFF.